The source of this T cell receptor beta chain is a study of blood T cell repertoires in COVID-19. TCRdb's copy holds only in-frame clones and misses some; the assay was immunoSEQ multiplex PCR. Altogether about 140,000 clones are present, around 90% being singletons, with the ten largest covering less than 5.5%. Looked up from germline, CDR1 is GTSNPN and CDR2 is SVGIG (reference sequence). This CDR3 has 15 residues. V dropped 2 bases and J dropped 3 bases, with 14 bases sitting between them. The chain couples TRBV30 to TRBJ1-3; D remains ambiguous. This sequence was found in a human donor in a cohort sampled during active COVID-19. The sample taken for sequencing was peripheral blood. The CDR3 DNA sequence: TGTGCCTGGAGTCCCTCGGTCGTAAGTGGAAACACCATATATTTT. This codes for CAWSPSVVSGNTIYF. Full variable domain (remainder filled in from reference TRBV30 and TRBJ1-3): SQTIHQWPATLVQPVGSPLSLECTVEGTSNPNLYWYRQAAGRGLQLLFYSVGIGQISSEVPQNLSASRPQDRQFILSSKKLLLSDSGFYLCAWSPSVVSGNTIYFGEGSWLTVV.